The 20 T cell receptor beta chains listed next were all sequenced from one sample in a study of metastatic and nonmetastatic thyroid tumors. TCRdb reanalyzed the PCR reads with MiXCR. The sample holds approximately 24,000 clones; 15% are singletons and the top ten take about 3.6%. Patients were all untreated before their thyroid surgery. Sequenced material: blood. These TCRs come from a female donor with papillary thyroid cancer or a benign thyroid nodule (not recorded which). Some clones in this sample may be carry-over from other donors' samples.

This clone showed up many times. This chain links TRBV7-8 with TRBJ2-1, with no clear D. Germline V gives CDR1 SGHVS, CDR2 FQNEAQ. The ends were cut back, 2 bases at V and 6 bases at J, with 14 bases in the middle. The CDR3 spans 15 residues. CDR3 residues: CASSLLFSAINEQFF. CDR3 DNA sequence: TGTGCCAGCAGCTTATTGTTCTCTGCGATCAATGAGCAGTTCTTC.

This clone was recorded at least ten times. The chain employs TRBV6-1 and TRBJ1-5; 7 bases are shared with TRBD1. Germline trimming cut 7 bases from V and 3 bases from J; bases unmatched to any gene: 15. CDR1 and CDR2 (germline): MNHNS, SASEGT. This CDR3 is 17 amino acids long. CDR3 residues: CASTPQGGLYTNQPQHF. The CDR3 DNA sequence: TGTGCCAGCACCCCTCAAGGGGGCCTGTATACCAATCAGCCCCAGCATTTT.

This clone was observed at least ten times. This sequence joins TRBV10-3 and TRBJ1-5; D is possibly TRBD1 (6 bases). The CDR3 totals 14 residues. Between the trimmed V and J ends, which lost 3 bases and 6 bases, there was a span of 12 bases. Germline-derived CDR1 and CDR2 are ENHRY and SYGVKD. The CDR3 here is CAISDRGLSQPQHF. DNA of the CDR3: TGTGCCATCAGTGACAGGGGCTTAAGTCAGCCCCAGCATTTT.

At least ten counts were recorded for this clone. J is TRBJ2-7 and V is TRBV29-1; either TRBD1 or TRBD2 may supply D (5 bases each). V dropped 6 bases and J dropped 6 bases, with 18 bases sitting between them. This CDR3 region has 13 residues. The germline CDR1 and CDR2 sequences are SQVTM and ANQGSEA. CDR3 DNA: TGCAGCGTGTGCCGGGACCCGAGGGCCGAGCAGTACTTC. Protein product: CSVCRDPRAEQYF.

This clone is judged medium-sized. The chain recombines TRBV11-2 with TRBJ2-1, with D hard to call. The CDR3 length is 16 residues. Deletions cut 1 base from V and 3 bases from J, with 13 bases between. Germline-derived CDR1 and CDR2 are SGHAT and FQNNGV. CDR3 loop: CASSLVRAGGYNEQFF. The CDR3 region has the DNA TGTGCCAGCAGCTTAGTTAGGGCAGGTGGCTACAATGAGCAGTTCTTC.

This clone showed up many times. The V and J genes are TRBV5-6 and TRBJ2-7; D assignment may be TRBD1 or TRBD2 (5 bases each). The CDR3 spans 14 residues. From germline, CDR1 is SGHDT and CDR2 YYEEEE. Trimming removed 2 bases from V and 7 bases from J, with 16 bases in between. This CDR3 is CASSFGTGAREQYF. The CDR3 coding sequence is TGTGCCAGCAGCTTTGGGACGGGCGCCCGGGAGCAGTACTTC.

This clone was picked up a small number of times. The rearrangement joins TRBV6-1 to TRBJ2-5, with a possible D match to TRBD2 (6 bases). Trimming shortened V by 2 bases and J by 2 bases, and 12 bases separated the two germline ends. There are 15 residues in the CDR3. CDR1 is MNHNS and CDR2 is SASEGT in the germline V gene. The CDR3 coding sequence is TGTGCCAGCAGTGAACTAGCGTGGGGGCAAGAGACCCAGTACTTC. This gives the protein CASSELAWGQETQYF.

The chain is built from TRBV11-1 and TRBJ2-1, with D possibly TRBD1 on 5 matching bases. The germline V gene encodes CDR1 SGHAT and CDR2 FQDESV (reference sequence). CDR3 length equals 14 residues. The germline V and J ends were trimmed by 5 bases and 9 bases, with 17 bases remaining between them. The CDR3 DNA sequence: TGTGCCAGCAGCCTCCGTGGACATGACGCTGAGCAGTTCTTC. Translated, it gives CASSLRGHDAEQFF.

This clone was seen at least ten times. V gene TRBV5-1 combines with J gene TRBJ2-7; 7 bases align to TRBD1. J was trimmed by 10 bases and V by 0 bases; bases with no gene match: 4. Germline CDR1 and CDR2: SGHRS and YFSETQ. This CDR3 comprises 12 residues. The CDR3, as DNA: TGCGCCAGCAGCTTGGGGACAGGTCCACAGTACTTC. Translating gives CASSLGTGPQYF.

The table lists this clone with many counts. The chain employs TRBV28 and TRBJ2-6; D may correspond to TRBD1 or TRBD2 (6 bases each). This CDR3 has 15 residues. The V gene's germline CDR1 is MDHEN and CDR2 SYDVKM. Trimming took 8 bases from V and 3 from J, leaving 14 bases between them. DNA of the CDR3: TGTGCCAGCGCCCGAGGGGGAGGTGGGGCCAACGTCCTGACTTTC. It is translated as CASARGGGGANVLTF.

In the case of this clone: The junction shows a germline mismatch at one end, possibly a read error. The gene calls are TRBV5-1 and TRBJ2-3; D is unresolved. The CDR3 is made up of 14 amino acids. Germline CDR1 and CDR2: SGHRS and YFSETQ. Here the CDR3 DNA reads TGCTCCAGCAGCTTGCGCGGAATCTCAGATACGCAGTATTTT. Translation gives CSSSLRGISDTQYF.

V usage is TRBV11-3 and J usage is TRBJ2-7, with 8 bases aligning to TRBD1. The CDR3 has 14 amino acids. V was clipped by 5 bases and J by 5 bases; unmatched bases: 8. Germline V gene data show CDR1 as SGHNT and CDR2 as YENEEA. The CDR3 sequence: CASSLGQGGNEQYF. Written as DNA, the CDR3 is TGTGCCAGCAGCCTAGGACAGGGTGGCAACGAGCAGTACTTC.

The sample holds many counts of this clone. The rearrangement uses TRBV28 and TRBJ2-1, with 8 positions matching TRBD2. J was trimmed by 0 bases and V by 2 bases; bases with no gene match: 0. The CDR3 spans 15 residues. In germline, CDR1 is MDHEN, CDR2 SYDVKM. CDR3 nucleotide sequence: TGTGCCAGCAGTTTAAGCGGGAGCTCCTACAATGAGCAGTTCTTC. Protein product: CASSLSGSSYNEQFF.

This clone was picked up many times. The chain joins TRBV6-2 or TRBV6-3 to TRBJ2-2, with a possible D match to TRBD1 (5 bases). This CDR3 is 12 amino acids long. Germline V gives CDR1 MNHEY, CDR2 SVGEGT. Trimming pared 6 bases from V and 5 bases from J, leaving 7 bases between. The CDR3 loop reads CASSQGTGELFF. The CDR3 nucleotides are TGTGCCAGCAGCCAGGGAACCGGGGAGCTGTTTTTT.

This clone showed up many times. The J gene is TRBJ2-6, the V gene TRBV6-6; D is possibly TRBD1 (6 bases). This CDR3 comprises 19 residues. The V and J ends lost 5 bases and 2 bases respectively, with 22 bases between them. Germline V gene sequence: CDR1 MNHNY, CDR2 SVGAGI (reference sequence). The CDR3 region is CASSLEPRWAGAGANVLTF. CDR3 nucleotide sequence: TGTGCCAGCAGTCTCGAGCCCCGTTGGGCAGGGGCTGGGGCCAACGTCCTGACTTTC.

This clone was seen many times. The chain uses TRBV2 and TRBJ2-1, with D possibly TRBD2 on 5 matching bases. V lost 11 bases and J 6 bases, leaving 14 bases between the germline ends. CDR1 and CDR2 from the germline V gene are SNHLY and FYNNEI. The CDR3 runs 12 residues. CDR3 protein: CARRENINEQFF. For the CDR3, the DNA is TGTGCCCGCCGGGAAAATATCAATGAGCAGTTCTTC.

This clone was seen at least ten times. The gene calls are TRBV14 and TRBJ1-1, with D unclear. V was shortened by 3 bases and J by 0 bases, with 8 bases between the two germline ends. CDR3 length: 14 amino acids. The V gene's germline CDR1 is SGHDN and CDR2 FVKESK. The CDR3 DNA reads as TGTGCCAGCAGCCAGGCGGGGATGAACACTGAAGCTTTCTTT. Its protein product is CASSQAGMNTEAFF.

V and J are TRBV11-2 and TRBJ2-7, with D perhaps matching TRBD2 (7 bases). The CDR3 contains 18 residues. Trimming cost V 0 bases and J 1 base, with 19 bases left between them. The V gene's germline CDR1 is SGHAT and CDR2 FQNNGV. CDR3 sequence (DNA): TGTGCCAGCAGCTTAGATAAGGGAGGAGGGGGAGGGTCCTACGAGCAGTACTTC. This gives the protein CASSLDKGGGGGSYEQYF.

The V and J genes are TRBV6-1 and TRBJ2-3; weak D call: TRBD1 (6 bases). This CDR3 spans 14 amino acids. Germline V lookup: CDR1 MNHNS, CDR2 SASEGT. V was clipped by 6 bases and J by 0 bases, with 10 bases between them. The CDR3 protein is CASSPRGSTDTQYF. CDR3 sequence (DNA): TGTGCCAGCAGCCCCAGGGGTAGCACAGATACGCAGTATTTT.

This clone has more than one count but fewer than ten. This CDR3 is missing its conserved last phenylalanine or tryptophan, likely due to a read error. The rearrangement joins TRBV24-1 to TRBJ2-3; D remains ambiguous. This CDR3 is built from 12 residues. The germline V gene has CDR1 KGHDR and CDR2 SFDVKD. V lost 4 bases, J lost 8 bases, and 9 bases lay in between. CDR3 sequence: CATSECGFTQYS. DNA for the CDR3: TGTGCCACCAGTGAATGTGGATTTACGCAGTATTCT.